This record covers a single TCR beta chain. Antigen: not known. Only in-frame clones appear in the TCRdb table, and some are missing; sequencing was by immunoSEQ multiplex PCR. The sample consists of more than 100,000 clones, 88% of them appearing once. The data originate from a study of cytomegalovirus exposure and HLA in healthy donors. Study findings and constraints: Rarity held for most TCR sequences, but there were some public TCRs that occurred in many donors.

The V gene's germline CDR1 is SGHNT and CDR2 YYREEE (reference sequence). This CDR3 is built from 14 residues. Deletions cut 0 bases from V and 3 bases from J, with 9 bases between. Among the 110 or so subjects of the validation cohort, separate from the 666-subject first cohort, were the donors. Sequenced input: PBMCs. V usage is TRBV5-4 and J usage is TRBJ1-1; no clear D. The receptor was derived from a woman aged 18-35 years in good health and CMV-seropositive. The CDR3 spells CASSLAWPYTEAFF. As DNA, the CDR3 is TGTGCCAGCAGCTTGGCCTGGCCGTACACTGAAGCTTTCTTT.